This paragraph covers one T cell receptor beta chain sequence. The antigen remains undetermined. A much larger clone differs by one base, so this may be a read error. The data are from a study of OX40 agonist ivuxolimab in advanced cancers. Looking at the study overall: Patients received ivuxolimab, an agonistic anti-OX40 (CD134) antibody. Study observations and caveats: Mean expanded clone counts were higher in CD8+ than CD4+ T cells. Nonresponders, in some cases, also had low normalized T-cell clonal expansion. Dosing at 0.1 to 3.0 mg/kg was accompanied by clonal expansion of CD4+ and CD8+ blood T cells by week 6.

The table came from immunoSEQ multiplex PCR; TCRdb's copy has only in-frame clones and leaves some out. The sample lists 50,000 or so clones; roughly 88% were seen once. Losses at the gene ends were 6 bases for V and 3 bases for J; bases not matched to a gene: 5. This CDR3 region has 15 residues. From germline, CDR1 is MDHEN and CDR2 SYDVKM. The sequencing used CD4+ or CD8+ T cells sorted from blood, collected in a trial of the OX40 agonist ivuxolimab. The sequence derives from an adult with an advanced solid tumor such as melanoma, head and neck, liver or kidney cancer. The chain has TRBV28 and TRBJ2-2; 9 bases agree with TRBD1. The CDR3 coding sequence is TGTGCCAGCAGCCTCCGGGACAGGGACACCGGGGAGCTGTTTTTT. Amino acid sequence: CASSLRDRDTGELFF.